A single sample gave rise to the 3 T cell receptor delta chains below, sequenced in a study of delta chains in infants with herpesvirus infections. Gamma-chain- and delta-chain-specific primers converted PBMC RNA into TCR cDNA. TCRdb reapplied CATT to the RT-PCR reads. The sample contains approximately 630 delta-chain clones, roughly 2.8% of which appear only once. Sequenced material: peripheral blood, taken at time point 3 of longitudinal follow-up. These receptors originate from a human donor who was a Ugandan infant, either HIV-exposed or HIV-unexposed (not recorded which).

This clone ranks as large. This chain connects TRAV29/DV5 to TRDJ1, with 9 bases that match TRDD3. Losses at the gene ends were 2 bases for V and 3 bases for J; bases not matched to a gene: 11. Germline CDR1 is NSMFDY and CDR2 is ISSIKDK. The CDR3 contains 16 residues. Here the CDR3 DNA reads TGTGCAGCAAGTATCAGCTGGGGGATCGGCCCCGATAAACTCATCTTT. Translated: CAASISWGIGPDKLIF.

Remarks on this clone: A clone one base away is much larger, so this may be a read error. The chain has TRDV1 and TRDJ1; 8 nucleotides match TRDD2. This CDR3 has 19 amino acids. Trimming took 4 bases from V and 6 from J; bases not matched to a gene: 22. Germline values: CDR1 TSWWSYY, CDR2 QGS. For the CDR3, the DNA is TGTGCTCTTGGGGGTACCGCTTCCTACGTAGTTGGGGCACGTCATAAACTCATCTTT. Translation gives CALGGTASYVVGARHKLIF.

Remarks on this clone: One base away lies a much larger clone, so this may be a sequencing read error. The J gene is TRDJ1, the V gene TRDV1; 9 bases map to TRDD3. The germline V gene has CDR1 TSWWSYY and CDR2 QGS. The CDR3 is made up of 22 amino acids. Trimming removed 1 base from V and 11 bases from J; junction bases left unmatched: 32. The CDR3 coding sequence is TGTGCTCTTGGGGAACGGAGAGACCTACCCCCGTACCCGTACTGGGGGAGAGGGGGGCTCATCTTT. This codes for CALGERRDLPPYPYWGRGGLIF.